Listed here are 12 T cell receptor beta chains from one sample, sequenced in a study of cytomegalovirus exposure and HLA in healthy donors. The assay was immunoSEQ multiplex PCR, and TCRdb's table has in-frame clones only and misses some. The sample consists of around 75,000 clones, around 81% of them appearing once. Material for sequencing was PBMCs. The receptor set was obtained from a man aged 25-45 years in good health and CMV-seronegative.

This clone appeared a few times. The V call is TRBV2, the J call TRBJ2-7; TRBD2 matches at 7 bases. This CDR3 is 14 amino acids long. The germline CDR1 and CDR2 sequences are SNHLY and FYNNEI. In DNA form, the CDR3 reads TGTGCTACTGGGAGGGACGACCTATCCTACGAGCAGTACTTC. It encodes CATGRDDLSYEQYF.

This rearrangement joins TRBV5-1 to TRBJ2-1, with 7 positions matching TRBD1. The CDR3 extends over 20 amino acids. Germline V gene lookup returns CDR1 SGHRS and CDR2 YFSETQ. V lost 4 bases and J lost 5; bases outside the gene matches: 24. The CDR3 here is CASSTHQAIRGNQGDNEQFF. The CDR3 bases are TGCGCCAGCAGCACCCATCAAGCAATTCGGGGTAACCAGGGGGACAATGAGCAGTTCTTC.

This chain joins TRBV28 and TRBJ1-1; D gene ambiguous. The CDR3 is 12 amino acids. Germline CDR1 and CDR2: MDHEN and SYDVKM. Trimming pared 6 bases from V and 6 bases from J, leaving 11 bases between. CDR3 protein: CASSLARAEAFF. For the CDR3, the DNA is TGTGCCAGCAGCCTAGCTCGGGCTGAAGCTTTCTTT.

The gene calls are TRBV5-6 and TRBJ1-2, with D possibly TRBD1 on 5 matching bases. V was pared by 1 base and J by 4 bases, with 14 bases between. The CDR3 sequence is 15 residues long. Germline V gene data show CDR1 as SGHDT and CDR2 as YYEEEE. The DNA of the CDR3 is TGTGCCAGCAGCTTGAACGGGGGAGGGCTCTATGGCTACACCTTC. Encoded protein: CASSLNGGGLYGYTF.

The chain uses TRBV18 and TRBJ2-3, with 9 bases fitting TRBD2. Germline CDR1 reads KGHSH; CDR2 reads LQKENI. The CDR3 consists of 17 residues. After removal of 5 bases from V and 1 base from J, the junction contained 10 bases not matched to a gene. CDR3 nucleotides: TGTGCCAGCTCAATCTTCGAGCGGGAGGTCGGCACAGATACGCAGTATTTT. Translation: CASSIFEREVGTDTQYF. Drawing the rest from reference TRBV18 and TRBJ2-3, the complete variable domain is NAGVMQNPRHLVRRRGQEARLRCSPMKGHSHVYWYRQLPEEGLKFMVYLQKENIIDESGMPKERFSAEFPKEGPSILRIQQVVRGDSAAYFCASSIFEREVGTDTQYFGPGTRLTVL.

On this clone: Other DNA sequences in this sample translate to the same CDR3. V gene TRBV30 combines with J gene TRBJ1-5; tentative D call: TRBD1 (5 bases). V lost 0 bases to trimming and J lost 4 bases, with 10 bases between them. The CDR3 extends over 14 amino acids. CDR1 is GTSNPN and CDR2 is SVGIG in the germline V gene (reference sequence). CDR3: CAWSVRRQNQPQHF. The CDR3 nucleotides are TGTGCCTGGAGTGTCAGACGACAGAATCAGCCCCAGCATTTT.

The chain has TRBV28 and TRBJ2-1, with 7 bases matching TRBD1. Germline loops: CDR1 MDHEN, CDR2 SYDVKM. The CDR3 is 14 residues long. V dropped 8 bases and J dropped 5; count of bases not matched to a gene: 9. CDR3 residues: CASERGQANNEQFF. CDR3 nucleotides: TGTGCCAGCGAGAGGGGGCAGGCGAACAATGAGCAGTTCTTC.

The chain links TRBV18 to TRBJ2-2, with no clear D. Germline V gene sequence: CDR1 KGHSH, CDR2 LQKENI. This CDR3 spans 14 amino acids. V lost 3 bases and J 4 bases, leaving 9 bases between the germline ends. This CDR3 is CASSPDLSTGELFF. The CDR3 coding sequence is TGTGCCAGCTCACCCGACTTATCCACCGGGGAGCTGTTTTTT.

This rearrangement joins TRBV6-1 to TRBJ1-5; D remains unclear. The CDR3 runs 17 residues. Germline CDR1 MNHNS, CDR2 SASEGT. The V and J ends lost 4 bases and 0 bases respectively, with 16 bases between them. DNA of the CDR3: TGTGCCAGCAGTGTGGCAGGCGGGGTCAGTAGCAATCAGCCCCAGCATTTT. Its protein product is CASSVAGGVSSNQPQHF.

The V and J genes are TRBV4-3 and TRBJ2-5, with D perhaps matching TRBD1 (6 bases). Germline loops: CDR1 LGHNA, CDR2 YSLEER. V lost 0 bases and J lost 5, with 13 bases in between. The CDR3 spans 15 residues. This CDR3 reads CASSQEADGGETQYF. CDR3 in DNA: TGCGCCAGCAGCCAAGAGGCTGATGGGGGCGAGACCCAGTACTTC.

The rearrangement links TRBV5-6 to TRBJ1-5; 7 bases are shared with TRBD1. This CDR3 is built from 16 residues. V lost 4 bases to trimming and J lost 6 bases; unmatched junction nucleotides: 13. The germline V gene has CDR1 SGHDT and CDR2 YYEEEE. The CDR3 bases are TGTGCCAGCAGCGCCCGGAGGGGGCTCGGGGTTCAGCCCCAGCATTTT. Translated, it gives CASSARRGLGVQPQHF.

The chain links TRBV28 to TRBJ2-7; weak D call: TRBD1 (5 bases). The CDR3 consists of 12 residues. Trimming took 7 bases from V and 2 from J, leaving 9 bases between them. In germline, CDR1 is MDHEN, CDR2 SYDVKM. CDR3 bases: TGTGCCAGCACAACGACAGCCTACGAGCAGTACTTC. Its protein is CASTTTAYEQYF.